The 17 T cell receptor beta chains below all came from one sample that was sequenced in a study of shared clonotypes between healthy human individuals. The data were produced by immunoSEQ multiplex PCR, yet TCRdb's version contains in-frame clones alone and is incomplete. The sample holds under 1,900,000 clones, about 98.5% seen once. The sample comprised naive CD4+ T cells sorted from blood. Documented subset: CD45RA+ positively selected. Receptors were obtained from a man aged 25-45 years in good health.

This clone was observed a single time. This chain connects TRBV27 to TRBJ2-2; D gene ambiguous. Germline V gene sequence: CDR1 MNHEY, CDR2 SMNVEV (reference sequence). V was cut by 3 bases and J by 5 bases, with 7 bases left in between. CDR3 length: 13 residues. The CDR3 coding sequence is TGTGCCAGCAGTTTGAGGCAGACCGGGGAGCTGTTTTTT. This sequence encodes CASSLRQTGELFF.

The gene calls are TRBV18 and TRBJ2-3, with 11 positions matching TRBD2. CDR3 size: 17 residues. The germline V gene encodes CDR1 KGHSH and CDR2 LQKENI. Trimming took 3 bases from V and 1 from J; bases not matched to a gene: 6. CDR3: CASSPPGTSGRTDTQYF. CDR3 sequence (DNA): TGTGCCAGCTCACCGCCCGGGACTAGCGGCCGCACAGATACGCAGTATTTT.

The rearrangement links TRBV15 to TRBJ2-1, with D possibly matching TRBD2 (5 bases). Trimming pared 6 bases from V and 0 bases from J, leaving 12 bases between. Germline V gene sequence: CDR1 LNHNV, CDR2 YYDKDF (reference sequence). The CDR3 covers 15 residues. The CDR3 sequence is CATRKLAFSYNEQFF. The CDR3 nucleotides read TGTGCCACCAGAAAGCTAGCCTTCTCCTACAATGAGCAGTTCTTC.

A note on this clone: Other DNA sequences in this sample translate to the same CDR3. The chain is built from TRBV7-6 and TRBJ2-3, with 12 bases matching TRBD2. From germline, CDR1 is SGHVS and CDR2 FNYEAQ. V gave up 1 base and J gave up 0 bases; unmatched junction bases: 2. This CDR3 has 17 amino acids. CDR3 sequence reads: CASSLGTSGISTDTQYF. CDR3 bases: TGTGCCAGCAGCTTAGGGACTAGCGGGATTAGCACAGATACGCAGTATTTT. Based on the CDR3 plus reference TRBV7-6 and TRBJ2-3, the full variable domain is GAGVSQSPRYKVTKRGQDVALRCDPISGHVSLYWYRQALGQGPEFLTYFNYEAQQDKSGLPNDRFSAERPEGSISTLTIQRTEQRDSAMYRCASSLGTSGISTDTQYFGPGTRLTVL.

This chain's CDR3 is CASSFKTGGSQHF. Here the CDR3 DNA reads TGTGCCAGCAGCTTCAAGACAGGGGGCTCGCAGCATTTT. The chain employs TRBV7-2 and TRBJ1-5, with 10 nucleotides matching TRBD1. This CDR3 has 13 residues. V lost 3 bases, J lost 13 bases, and 6 bases stayed unmatched. In germline, CDR1 is SGHTA, CDR2 FQGNSA.

This clone was seen once. The V call is TRBV7-9, the J call TRBJ1-5; TRBD1 aligns across 11 bases. CDR3 size: 15 residues. Germline V gives CDR1 SEHNR, CDR2 FQNEAQ (reference sequence). V was pared by 5 bases and J by 5 bases, with 5 bases of the junction left unmatched. The CDR3 region has the DNA TGTGCCAGCAGCAAAGGGACAGGGGGGGATCAGCCCCAGCATTTT. This codes for CASSKGTGGDQPQHF. Filled out from reference TRBV7-9 and TRBJ1-5, the complete variable domain reads DTGVSQNPRHKITKRGQNVTFRCDPISEHNRLYWYRQTLGQGPEFLTYFQNEAQLEKSRLLSDRFSAERPKGSFSTLEIQRTEQGDSAMYLCASSKGTGGDQPQHFGDGTRLSIL.

The CDR3 DNA follows: TGTGCCACCAACGAGCAGTACTTC. This sequence encodes CATNEQYF. The J gene is TRBJ2-7, the V gene TRBV2, with unresolved D. The germline V and J ends were trimmed by 10 bases and 5 bases, with 3 bases remaining between them. This CDR3 comprises 8 residues. CDR1 is SNHLY, CDR2 FYNNEI, per germline.

The chain links TRBV19 to TRBJ1-4; no reliable D call. With 3 bases removed from V and 8 bases from J, the gap between germline ends came to 16 bases. From germline, CDR1 is LNHDA and CDR2 SQIVND (reference sequence). The CDR3 is made up of 15 amino acids. The CDR3 here is CASSIPVGLTEKLFF. CDR3 coding DNA: TGTGCCAGTAGTATCCCGGTCGGACTTACGGAAAAACTGTTTTTT. Variable domain in full (rest from reference TRBV19 and TRBJ1-4): DGGITQSPKYLFRKEGQNVTLSCEQNLNHDAMYWYRQDPGQGLRLIYYSQIVNDFQKGDIAEGYSVSREKKESFPLTVTSAQKNPTAFYLCASSIPVGLTEKLFFGSGTQLSVL.

Regarding this clone: Other nucleotide sequences in the sample specify the same CDR3. This rearrangement joins TRBV18 to TRBJ2-1; no clear D gene. CDR1 KGHSH and CDR2 LQKENI come from the germline V gene. CDR3 size: 13 residues. V gave up 2 bases and J gave up 5 bases, with 7 bases separating them. CDR3 sequence reads: CASSPRRNNEQFF. DNA of the CDR3: TGTGCCAGCTCACCAAGGCGTAACAATGAGCAGTTCTTC.

The gene calls are TRBV4-2 and TRBJ2-7; 7 bases fit TRBD2. The CDR3 is 16 residues long. The ends lost 4 bases at V and 0 bases at J; junction bases unmatched: 9. CDR1 and CDR2 (germline): LGHNA, YNFKEQ. This CDR3 reads CASSRESREGSYEQYF. The CDR3 DNA follows: TGTGCCAGCAGCCGAGAGTCCAGGGAGGGCTCCTACGAGCAGTACTTC.

The rearrangement uses TRBV6-5 and TRBJ2-7; 9 bases align to TRBD1. The junction had 4 bases not matched to a gene; V was cut back by 6 bases and J by 4 bases. This CDR3 is 13 amino acids long. The germline CDR1 and CDR2 sequences are MNHEY and SVGAGI. The CDR3 region has the DNA TGTGCCAGCAGCCGGACAGGGGAGTACGAGCAGTACTTC. Residues: CASSRTGEYEQYF.

This clone was detected once. The J gene is TRBJ2-3, the V gene TRBV7-2; weak D call: TRBD2 (6 bases). The CDR3 contains 16 residues. V lost 1 base to trimming and J lost 1 base, with 12 bases between them. Germline V lookup: CDR1 SGHTA, CDR2 FQGNSA. CDR3 bases: TGTGCCAGCAGCTTAGTCGGGAGTGTTGGCACAGATACGCAGTATTTT. Translating it yields CASSLVGSVGTDTQYF.

The gene calls are TRBV2 and TRBJ2-5; TRBD2 might be the D (5 bases). This CDR3 has 13 residues. Per the germline V gene, CDR1 is SNHLY and CDR2 is FYNNEI. Trimming took 7 bases from V and 0 from J, leaving 9 bases between them. This CDR3 is CASKRADQETQYF. As DNA, the CDR3 is TGTGCCAGCAAGAGGGCAGACCAAGAGACCCAGTACTTC.

The chain couples TRBV6-5 to TRBJ2-1; TRBD2 agrees at 11 bases. Trimming at V came to 6 bases and at J to 10 bases, leaving 5 bases not matched to a gene. The length of the CDR3 is 13 residues. Germline V gene data show CDR1 as MNHEY and CDR2 as SVGAGI. CDR3 loop: CASRRLAGQEQFF. CDR3 nucleotide sequence: TGTGCCAGCAGAAGACTAGCGGGACAGGAGCAGTTCTTC.

CDR3 in amino acids: CASSYSGVGYEQYF. CDR3 DNA sequence: TGTGCCAGCAGTTACTCTGGAGTAGGGTACGAGCAGTACTTC. V usage is TRBV6-6 and J usage is TRBJ2-7; no clear D gene. CDR3 length: 14 residues. The ends were cut back, 0 bases at V and 4 bases at J, with 10 bases in the middle. The germline V gene encodes CDR1 MNHNY and CDR2 SVGAGI (reference sequence).

The rearrangement joins TRBV5-1 to TRBJ2-2; D is perhaps TRBD1 (5 bases). There are 15 residues in the CDR3. CDR1 SGHRS and CDR2 YFSETQ come from the germline V gene. Trimming left V 2 bases short and J 1 base short, with 9 bases between. The DNA for the CDR3 is TGCGCCAGCAGCTTATTGGGGCGGAACACCGGGGAGCTGTTTTTT. This sequence encodes CASSLLGRNTGELFF.

V gene TRBV28 combines with J gene TRBJ2-2, with TRBD2 as a possible D gene (6 bases). The germline gives CDR1 MDHEN, CDR2 SYDVKM. Trimming removed 3 bases from V and 5 bases from J, with 13 bases in between. The CDR3 is 15 amino acids. The CDR3 loop is CASSFTGSGTGELFF. CDR3 coding DNA: TGTGCCAGCAGTTTTACCGGGAGCGGGACCGGGGAGCTGTTTTTT. The variable domain in full, completed from reference TRBV28 and TRBJ2-2, reads DVKVTQSSRYLVKRTGEKVFLECVQDMDHENMFWYRQDPGLGLRLIYFSYDVKMKEKGDIPEGYSVSREKKERFSLILESASTNQTSMYLCASSFTGSGTGELFFGEGSRLTVL.